Below are 22 T cell receptor beta chains sequenced from a single sample in a study of blood T cells in healthy people across ages. Through a sample-barcoded 5' primer and a J-beta primer mix, a second PCR was run for roughly 6 to 11 cycles. TCRdb recomputed calls from the 5' RACE reads with MiXCR, one row per CDR3 protein. This sample has hundreds of thousands of distinct CDR3 sequences, with around 48% found just once. Sequenced material: blood. The receptors derive from a woman aged 55 to 70 in good health.

This rearrangement joins TRBV20-1 to TRBJ2-1; perhaps TRBD2 as D (6 bases). The V gene's germline CDR1 is DFQATT and CDR2 SNEGSKA (reference sequence). This CDR3 has 16 residues. Deletions cut 2 bases from V and 1 base from J, with 15 bases between. The CDR3 protein is CSARSPAGRSYNEQFF. CDR3 coding DNA: TGCAGTGCTAGATCCCCCGCGGGACGGTCCTACAATGAGCAGTTCTTC.

The V and J genes are TRBV20-1 and TRBJ2-3; perhaps TRBD1 as D (5 bases). CDR1 and CDR2 (germline): DFQATT, SNEGSKA (reference sequence). Trimming removed 0 bases from V and 4 bases from J, with 14 bases in between. This CDR3 has 15 residues. The CDR3 loop reads CSARDHGLGADTQYF. The CDR3 bases are TGCAGTGCTAGAGATCACGGGCTAGGGGCAGATACGCAGTATTTT.

The rearrangement uses TRBV6-2 or TRBV6-3 and TRBJ2-7; 11 bases agree with TRBD2. After removal of 5 bases from V and 7 bases from J, the junction contained 1 base not matched to a gene. CDR3 length: 12 residues. Germline-derived CDR1 and CDR2 are MNHEY and SVGEGT. CDR3 sequence reads: CASSRLAGEQYF. CDR3 bases: TGTGCCAGCAGTCGACTAGCGGGAGAGCAGTACTTC.

The rearrangement joins TRBV18 to TRBJ2-7; D perhaps matches TRBD1 (6 bases). The V gene lost 6 bases and the J gene lost 0 bases, with 15 bases spanning the gap. Per germline, CDR1 KGHSH and CDR2 LQKENI. This CDR3 contains 15 residues. CDR3 DNA sequence: TGTGCCAGCTCGCCTGGACAGACCATCTCCTACGAGCAGTACTTC. Its protein product is CASSPGQTISYEQYF.

This clonotype was counted between two and nine times. CDR3 sequence reads: CASSLGGLTYNEQFF. The CDR3 nucleotides read TGCGCCAGCAGCTTGGGCGGGCTAACGTACAATGAGCAGTTCTTC. This rearrangement joins TRBV5-1 to TRBJ2-1; D perhaps matches TRBD2 (5 bases). Germline V lookup: CDR1 SGHRS, CDR2 YFSETQ. Trimming removed 0 bases at V and 4 bases at J, with 11 bases between. The CDR3 contains 15 residues. Based on the CDR3 plus reference TRBV5-1 and TRBJ2-1, the full variable domain is KAGVTQTPRYLIKTRGQQVTLSCSPISGHRSVSWYQQTPGQGLQFLFEYFSETQRNKGNFPGRFSGRQFSNSRSEMNVSTLELGDSALYLCASSLGGLTYNEQFFGPGTRLTVL.

This clonotype was seen once. The gene calls are TRBV29-1 and TRBJ2-1; D uncertain. Germline-derived CDR1 and CDR2 are SQVTM and ANQGSEA. The CDR3 contains 13 residues. The V gene lost 7 bases and the J gene lost 5 bases, with 15 bases spanning the gap. The chain's CDR3 is CSAAPVYDNEQFF. The DNA of the CDR3 is TGCAGCGCCGCCCCGGTGTACGACAATGAGCAGTTCTTC.

The rearrangement joins TRBV4-2 to TRBJ2-2, with TRBD1 matching 7 bases. Trimming removed 4 bases from V and 6 bases from J; junction bases left unmatched: 8. The CDR3 runs to 15 residues. Germline V lookup: CDR1 LGHNA, CDR2 YNFKEQ. CDR3 coding DNA: TGTGCCAGCAGCCCGGACAGGACCTACCCCGGGGAGCTGTTTTTT. Translation: CASSPDRTYPGELFF.

V gene TRBV28 combines with J gene TRBJ1-2, with a weak D call TRBD1 (5 bases). Trimming shortened V by 6 bases and J by 3 bases, and 14 bases separated the two germline ends. The CDR3 extends over 14 amino acids. Germline V gives CDR1 MDHEN, CDR2 SYDVKM. The CDR3 loop is CASRGLDSYYGYTF. Written as DNA, the CDR3 is TGTGCCAGCAGGGGCCTTGACAGTTACTATGGCTACACCTTC.

This clonotype was found once. A read error may produce the germline difference seen at one junction end. CDR3 nucleotides: TGTGCCAGCACGGCCCGCACAGATACGAAGTATTTT. Translated: CASTARTDTKYF. The genes are TRBV6-6 and TRBJ2-3; no clear D. CDR1 MNHNY and CDR2 SVGAGI come from the germline V gene (reference sequence). There are 12 residues in the CDR3.

The chain is built from TRBV28 and TRBJ2-4; either TRBD1 or TRBD2 may fit D (5 bases each). The J call may be in error: the DNA end matches TRBJ2-7 better. CDR3 length equals 16 residues. Germline V gene lookup returns CDR1 MDHEN and CDR2 SYDVKM. Written as DNA, the CDR3 is TGTGCCAGCAGTACTGACCGGGACGGTCACTCCTACGAGCAGTACTTC. Protein product: CASSTDRDGHSYEQYF.

The chain has TRBV11-2 and TRBJ2-4; TRBD1 agrees at 7 bases. The better agreement between TRBJ2-7 and the DNA end casts doubt on the J call. The CDR3 is 16 amino acids. Germline CDR1 reads SGHAT; CDR2 reads FQNNGV. CDR3 bases: TGTGCCAGCAGCTTACCCAGGACAGGCCTATCCTACGAGCAGTACTTC. Translation: CASSLPRTGLSYEQYF.

This clonotype was detected only a few times. The gene calls are TRBV24-1 and TRBJ2-2; tentatively, D is TRBD1 (6 bases). The CDR3 covers 14 residues. Germline CDR1 is KGHDR and CDR2 is SFDVKD. V was trimmed by 8 bases and J by 0 bases, leaving 9 bases between them. The CDR3 sequence is CATMGQPNTGELFF. CDR3 DNA: TGTGCCACCATGGGACAACCGAACACCGGGGAGCTGTTTTTT.

The genes are TRBV4-2 and TRBJ1-2; D gene unclear. Trimming shortened V by 3 bases and J by 2 bases, and 13 bases separated the two germline ends. Germline CDR1 and CDR2: LGHNA and YNFKEQ. The CDR3 length is 15 residues. CDR3 residues: CASSQESRPNYGYTF. The CDR3 nucleotides read TGTGCCAGCAGCCAGGAAAGCAGGCCCAACTATGGCTACACCTTC.

V gene TRBV7-9 combines with J gene TRBJ2-1; D could derive from TRBD1 or TRBD2 (6 bases each). This CDR3 spans 15 amino acids. Germline values: CDR1 SEHNR, CDR2 FQNEAQ (reference sequence). Trimming cost V 6 bases and J 5 bases, with 17 bases left between them. In DNA form, the CDR3 reads TGTGCCAGCAGAACCGGGACAACGGGGGACAATGAGCAGTTCTTC. Amino acids: CASRTGTTGDNEQFF.

This chain uses TRBV4-3 with TRBJ2-1, with 7 positions matching TRBD2. V shed 3 bases and J 5 bases; nucleotides not matched to a gene: 7. The CDR3 is made up of 15 amino acids. Germline assignment: CDR1 LGHNA and CDR2 YSLEER. CDR3 DNA sequence: TGCGCCAGCAGCCACGGACTAGAGGGGAACAATGAGCAGTTCTTC. It translates to CASSHGLEGNNEQFF.

This clonotype came up a few times. The chain employs TRBV6-2 or TRBV6-3 and TRBJ2-3, with TRBD2 as a possible D gene (5 bases). CDR1 is MNHEY, CDR2 SVGEGT, per germline. V lost 2 bases and J 2 bases, leaving 11 bases between the germline ends. The CDR3 spans 15 residues. The CDR3 sequence: CASSYRKRDTDTQYF. In DNA form, the CDR3 reads TGTGCCAGCAGTTACAGAAAGAGGGACACAGATACGCAGTATTTT.

This clonotype was seen a handful of times. The chain joins TRBV6-2 or TRBV6-3 to TRBJ2-7; possible D gene TRBD2, 5 bases. Deletions cut 2 bases from V and 3 bases from J, with 11 bases between. The germline V gene encodes CDR1 MNHEY and CDR2 SVGEGT. The CDR3 sequence is 14 residues long. In nucleotides, the CDR3 is TGTGCCAGCAGTTACACGGAGGTGATCTACGAGCAGTACTTC. Its protein product is CASSYTEVIYEQYF.

This clonotype was recorded only once. This rearrangement joins TRBV11-3 to TRBJ2-3; a possible D gene is TRBD2 (5 bases). Between the trimmed V and J ends, which lost 1 base and 4 bases, there was a span of 12 bases. The germline gives CDR1 SGHNT, CDR2 YENEEA. The length of the CDR3 is 15 residues. The CDR3 DNA reads as TGTGCCAGCAGCTTAGGGGGAGTGCTAGCAGATACGCAGTATTTT. Translating it yields CASSLGGVLADTQYF.

V usage is TRBV28 and J usage is TRBJ1-3; D is unresolved. V was cut by 4 bases and J by 2 bases, with 9 bases left in between. Germline CDR1 MDHEN, CDR2 SYDVKM. This CDR3 region has 14 residues. The CDR3 sequence is CASSSRTPGNTIYF. The CDR3 DNA sequence: TGTGCCAGCAGTTCACGGACGCCTGGAAACACCATATATTTT.

The chain joins TRBV7-3 to TRBJ2-7; 9 bases fit TRBD2. V lost 0 bases and J lost 2; bases outside the gene matches: 2. The CDR3 has 15 residues. The germline V gene has CDR1 SGHTA and CDR2 FQGTGA. CDR3 sequence reads: CASSLTAGGPYEQYF. DNA of the CDR3: TGTGCCAGCAGCTTAACGGCGGGAGGGCCCTACGAGCAGTACTTC. Full variable domain (rest looked up from reference TRBV7-3 and TRBJ2-7): GAGVSQTPSNKVTEKGKYVELRCDPISGHTALYWYRQSLGQGPEFLIYFQGTGAADDSGLPNDRFFAVRPEGSVSTLKIQRTERGDSAVYLCASSLTAGGPYEQYFGPGTRLTVT.

This clonotype was recorded once. J is TRBJ2-5 and V is TRBV4-2; D unresolved. Deletions cut 3 bases from V and 3 bases from J, with 14 bases between. The CDR3 runs 15 residues. Germline CDR1 reads LGHNA; CDR2 reads YNFKEQ. In DNA, the CDR3 is TGTGCCAGCAGCCAGGCCCGAGGCTCGGAAGAGACCCAGTACTTC. Its protein is CASSQARGSEETQYF.

This clonotype was seen more than once but under ten times. The J gene is TRBJ2-5, the V gene TRBV27; 8 bases fit TRBD1. The CDR3 spans 15 residues. Germline CDR1 reads MNHEY; CDR2 reads SMNVEV (reference sequence). V lost 5 bases and J lost 11; bases outside the gene matches: 16. The CDR3 coding sequence is TGTGCCAGCAGTCTCAGGACAGGGACGACTAGGGAGCAGTACTTC. Translation: CASSLRTGTTREQYF.